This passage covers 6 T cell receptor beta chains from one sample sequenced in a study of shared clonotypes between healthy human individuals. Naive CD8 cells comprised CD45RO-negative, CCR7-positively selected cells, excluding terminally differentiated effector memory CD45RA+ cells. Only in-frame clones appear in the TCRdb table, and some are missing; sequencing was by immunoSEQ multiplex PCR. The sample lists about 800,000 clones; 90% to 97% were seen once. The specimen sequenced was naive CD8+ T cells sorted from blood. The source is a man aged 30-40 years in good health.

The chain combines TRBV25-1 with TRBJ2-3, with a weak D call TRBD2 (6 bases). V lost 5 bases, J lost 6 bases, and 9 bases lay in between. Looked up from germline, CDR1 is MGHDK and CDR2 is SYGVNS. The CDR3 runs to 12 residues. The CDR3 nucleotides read TGTGCCAGCAGTCTAGCGTTGGATACGCAGTATTTT. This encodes CASSLALDTQYF.

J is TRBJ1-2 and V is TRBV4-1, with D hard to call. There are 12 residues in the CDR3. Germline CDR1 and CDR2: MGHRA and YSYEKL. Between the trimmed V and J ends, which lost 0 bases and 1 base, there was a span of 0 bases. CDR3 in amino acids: CASSQDNYGYTF. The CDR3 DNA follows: TGCGCCAGCAGCCAAGATAACTATGGCTACACCTTC.

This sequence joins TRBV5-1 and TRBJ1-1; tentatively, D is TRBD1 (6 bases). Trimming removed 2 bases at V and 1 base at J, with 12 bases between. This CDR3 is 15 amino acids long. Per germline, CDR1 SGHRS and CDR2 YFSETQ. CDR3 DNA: TGCGCCAGCAGCTTAGGGACAACCGAGAACACTGAAGCTTTCTTT. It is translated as CASSLGTTENTEAFF. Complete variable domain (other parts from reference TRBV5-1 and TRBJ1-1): KAGVTQTPRYLIKTRGQQVTLSCSPISGHRSVSWYQQTPGQGLQFLFEYFSETQRNKGNFPGRFSGRQFSNSRSEMNVSTLELGDSALYLCASSLGTTENTEAFFGQGTRLTVV.

CDR3 in amino acids: CASSLSPPSSGANVLTF. CDR3 bases: TGTGCCAGCAGTTTATCCCCCCCCTCCTCTGGGGCCAACGTCCTGACTTTC. The V and J genes are TRBV27 and TRBJ2-6; D uncertain. The CDR3 spans 17 residues. V was pared by 0 bases and J by 0 bases, with 9 bases between. Germline-derived CDR1 and CDR2 are MNHEY and SMNVEV (reference sequence).

The CDR3 DNA reads TGTGCCAGCAGCTCAGGACGGGGCCACATCGATGGCTACACCTTC. Amino acid sequence: CASSSGRGHIDGYTF. The rearrangement links TRBV7-3 to TRBJ1-2, with D possibly matching TRBD1 (5 bases). Trimming left V 4 bases short and J 6 bases short, with 18 bases between. The CDR3 covers 15 residues. CDR1 is SGHTA and CDR2 is FQGTGA in the germline V gene.

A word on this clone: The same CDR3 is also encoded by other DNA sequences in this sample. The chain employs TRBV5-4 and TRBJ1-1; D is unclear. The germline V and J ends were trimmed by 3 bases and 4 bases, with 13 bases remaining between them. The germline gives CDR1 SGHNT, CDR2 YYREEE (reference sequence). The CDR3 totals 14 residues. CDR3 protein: CASSSRREVTEAFF. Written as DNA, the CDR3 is TGTGCCAGCAGCTCCAGAAGGGAGGTCACTGAAGCTTTCTTT.